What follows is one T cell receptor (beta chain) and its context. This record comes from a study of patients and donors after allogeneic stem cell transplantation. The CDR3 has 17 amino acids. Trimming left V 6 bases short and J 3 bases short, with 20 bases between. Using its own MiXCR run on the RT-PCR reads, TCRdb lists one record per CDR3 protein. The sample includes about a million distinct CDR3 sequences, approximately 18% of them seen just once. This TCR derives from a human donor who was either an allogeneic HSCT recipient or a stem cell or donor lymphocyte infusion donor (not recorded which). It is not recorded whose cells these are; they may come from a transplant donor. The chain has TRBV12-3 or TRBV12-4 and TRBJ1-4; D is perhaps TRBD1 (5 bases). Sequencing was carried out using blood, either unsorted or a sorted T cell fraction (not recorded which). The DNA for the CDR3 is TGTGCCAGCAGCCGCTTGACGAGGGACCGGTCTAATGAAAAACTGTTTTTT. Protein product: CASSRLTRDRSNEKLFF.